A single sample gave rise to the 12 T cell receptor beta chains below, sequenced in a study of tissue T cells after allogeneic stem cell transplantation. Repertoires were generated with immunoSEQ multiplex PCR, while TCRdb's copy carries only in-frame clones and drops some. The sample has some 17,000 clones, about three quarters seen once; the top ten hold 0.93%. Material for sequencing was spleen. The receptors here all came from a female BALB/c mouse in good health. For the strain, the MHC haplotype given is H2-d.

A note on this clone: Gene and germline names: mouse. Read coverage stops 1 residue before the CDR3 terminus; the germline J gene supplies the remainder. This sequence joins TRBV13-3 and TRBJ1-1; 7 bases line up with TRBD1. This CDR3 has 13 amino acids. With V trimmed by 5 bases and J by 1 base, 2 bases remained unmatched. CDR1 and CDR2 from the germline V gene are NNHDY and SYVADS. The DNA read from the CDR3 is TGTGCCAGCAGAGGGGGCCGAAACACAGAAGTCTTC. Protein product: CASRGGRNTEVF. The complete CDR3 reads CASRGGRNTEVFF.

A remark on this clone: The genes and germline here are from mouse. Read coverage stops 1 residue before the CDR3 terminus; the germline J gene supplies the remainder. V gene TRBV17 combines with J gene TRBJ2-1; D might be TRBD1 (5 bases). V was clipped by 3 bases and J by 3 bases, with 9 bases between them. The CDR3 runs 14 residues. CDR1 and CDR2 (germline): MNHDT, YYDKIL. The CDR3 spells CASSRKGVYAEQFF. Incomplete CDR3 DNA: TGTGCTAGCAGTAGGAAAGGGGTCTATGCTGAGCAGTTC.

This clone was detected only a few times. The gene names here belong to mouse. The read ends 1 residue early relative to the CDR3; the germline J gene fills the gap. The V gene is TRBV19, the J gene TRBJ1-4; D remains ambiguous. This CDR3 is 15 amino acids long. V lost 0 bases, J lost 0 bases, and 6 bases lay in between. Germline V gene lookup returns CDR1 FNHDT and CDR2 SITEND (reference sequence). CDR3 loop: CASSIEHFSNERLFF. The sequenced part of the CDR3 DNA is TGTGCCAGCAGTATAGAACACTTTTCCAACGAAAGATTATTT.

Details on this clone: Any gene name here is a mouse gene name. The read terminates 1 residue ahead of where the CDR3 ends, so the germline J gene completes it. This sequence joins TRBV19 and TRBJ2-5; the D gene could be TRBD1 or TRBD2 (5 bases each). V gave up 5 bases and J gave up 2 bases, with 9 bases separating them. The CDR3 runs 13 residues. Germline CDR1 reads FNHDT; CDR2 reads SITEND (reference sequence). The CDR3 here is CASRGAGQDTQYF. The DNA read from the CDR3 is TGTGCCAGCAGAGGGGCTGGCCAAGACACCCAGTAC.

Concerning this clone itself: Gene names are mouse gene names. The CDR3 is CASRRQGNSNERLFF. The DNA read from the CDR3 is TGTGCCAGCAGGCGTCAGGGGAATTCCAACGAAAGATTATTT. J is TRBJ1-4 and V is TRBV19; the D gene is possibly TRBD1 (6 bases). The CDR3 end is not reached by the read, which stops 1 residue before it; the germline J gene fills it in. Germline-derived CDR1 and CDR2 are FNHDT and SITEND (reference sequence). The V gene lost 5 bases and the J gene lost 1 base, with 12 bases spanning the gap. CDR3 length: 15 residues.

On this clone itself: Mouse germline and gene names are used. The read is 1 residue too short to cover the CDR3 end, so that end is filled in from the germline J gene. This sequence joins TRBV1 and TRBJ2-4; 8 bases match TRBD1. The CDR3 has 13 amino acids. With V trimmed by 4 bases and J by 3 bases, 0 bases remained unmatched. Germline CDR1 NSQYPW, CDR2 LRSPGD (reference sequence). CDR3 residues: CTCSGTGQNTLYF. CDR3 DNA (partial): TGCACCTGCAGTGGGACAGGGCAAAACACCTTGTAC.

In regard to this clone: The genes and germline here are from mouse. The DNA ends 1 residue before the CDR3 does, and the rest of the CDR3 is filled in from the germline J gene. V and J are TRBV13-2 and TRBJ2-2; 8 bases fit TRBD2. Germline CDR1 is NNHNN and CDR2 is SYGAGS (reference sequence). The trim removed 0 bases at V and 7 bases at J, leaving 2 bases unmatched. CDR3 length: 14 residues. Incomplete CDR3 DNA: TGTGCCAGCGGTGATGGGGGGGGCATCGGGCAGCTCTAC. Translating it yields CASGDGGGIGQLY. The entire CDR3 is CASGDGGGIGQLYF.

With regard to this clone: The genes are named according to mouse. From the germline J gene comes the end of the CDR3, since the read stops 1 residue before it. The chain is built from TRBV29 and TRBJ1-5; D is unresolved. The CDR3 has 12 residues. V lost 3 bases, J lost 6 bases, and 6 bases lay in between. Germline V CDR1 and CDR2: MSHET, SYDVDS. This chain's CDR3 is CASSLWGQAPLF. CDR3 DNA (partial): TGTGCTAGCAGTTTGTGGGGCCAGGCTCCGCTT.

With respect to this clone: Gene names are mouse gene names. The read terminates 1 residue before the CDR3 end, so the remaining end is supplied by the germline J gene. V gene TRBV13-2 combines with J gene TRBJ2-5; 11 bases align to TRBD2. With 5 bases clipped from V and 6 bases from J, the junction kept 2 bases outside the gene matches. Germline V CDR1 and CDR2: NNHNN, SYGAGS (reference sequence). The CDR3 is 13 residues long. The covered CDR3 bases are TGTGCCAGCGGGGACTGGGGGGTCGACACCCAGTAC. This sequence encodes CASGDWGVDTQY. In full, the CDR3 is CASGDWGVDTQYF.

Only one count was recorded for this clone. Mouse gene names and germline throughout. The CDR3 loop is CASSARDRVAEQFF. CDR3 DNA (partial): TGTGCCAGCAGTGCCCGGGACAGGGTTGCTGAGCAGTTC. The chain employs TRBV13-1 and TRBJ2-1; TRBD1 aligns across 9 bases. The read ends 1 residue shy of where the CDR3 ends; the end is completed using the germline J gene. This CDR3 is 14 amino acids long. The germline gives CDR1 NSHNY, CDR2 SYGAGN. V shed 3 bases, J shed 6 bases, and the junction held 4 bases outside the gene matches.

Concerning this clone: The gene names given are mouse names. The DNA ends 1 residue before the CDR3 does, and the rest of the CDR3 is filled in from the germline J gene. V usage is TRBV5 and J usage is TRBJ2-5; perhaps TRBD2 as D (5 bases). Trimming removed 0 bases from V and 4 bases from J, with 8 bases in between. CDR3 length: 14 residues. Germline-derived CDR1 and CDR2 are LGHNA and YNLKQL (reference sequence). The CDR3 loop reads CASSQDKLEDTQYF. The covered CDR3 bases are TGTGCCAGCAGCCAAGACAAACTGGAAGACACCCAGTAC.

This clone showed up just once. Any gene name here is a mouse gene name. The read falls 1 residue short of the CDR3 end, and the missing part is taken from the germline J gene. The genes are TRBV2 and TRBJ2-3; 10 bases are a match to TRBD1. The trim removed 3 bases at V and 4 bases at J, leaving 4 bases unmatched. Germline V lookup: CDR1 LGHNA, CDR2 YSYQKL. The length of the CDR3 is 15 residues. The CDR3 loop reads CASSQGQGRTETLYF. The covered CDR3 bases are TGTGCCAGCAGCCAGGGACAGGGGAGGACAGAAACGCTGTAT.